The rows below give T cell receptor beta chains drawn from one sample of a study of post-analysis software for immune sequencing data. TCRdb reanalysed the PCR reads using MiXCR and keeps one entry per CDR3 protein. The sample records approximately 460,000 distinct CDR3 sequences, around 40% being singletons. Material for sequencing was blood. These TCRs come from a girl under 18 with multiple sclerosis. Both conserved end residues are part of each CDR3. D genes are given only for firm matches. Expanded clones get a size class; other rows say once, few or many, or leave the size out.

NA	16	TRBD2	TRBJ2-7	TRBV7-9	CASSFPPEWTSYEQYF	TGTGCCAGCAGCTTTCCCCCGGAGTGGACTAGCTACGAGCAGTACTTC
many	15	TRBD1	TRBJ2-7	TRBV5-6	CASSPGTALWDEQYF	TGTGCCAGCAGCCCGGGGACAGCGCTTTGGGACGAGCAGTACTTC
NA	14	NA	TRBJ2-7	TRBV6-5	CASSARRTSYEQYF	TGTGCCAGCAGTGCCCGTAGGACTTCCTACGAGCAGTACTTC
few	8	NA	TRBJ2-7	TRBV20-1	CSASGKYF	TGCAGTGCTTCAGGGAAGTACTTC
NA	18	TRBD1	TRBJ1-1	TRBV4-1	CASSQDPSLDRVNTEAFF	TGCGCCAGCAGCCAAGATCCCAGTCTCGACAGGGTGAACACTGAAGCTTTCTTT
few	16	TRBD1	TRBJ2-7	TRBV27	CASSYRVGGQGYEQYF	TGTGCCAGCAGTTACCGGGTGGGGGGACAGGGTTACGAGCAGTACTTC
few	14	TRBD2	TRBJ2-7	TRBV7-9	CASSPRLAPYEQYF	TGTGCCAGCAGCCCGCGACTAGCCCCCTACGAGCAGTACTTC
few	13	NA	TRBJ2-1	TRBV6-6	CASSYSNGGEQFF	TGTGCCAGCAGTTACTCGAACGGCGGTGAGCAGTTCTTC
NA	16	TRBD2	TRBJ2-5	TRBV12-3/TRBV12-4	CASSFRSSGSRNEQYF	TGTGCCAGCAGTTTTCGGTCTAGCGGGAGTCGGAATGAGCAGTACTTC
NA	13	TRBD1	TRBJ1-2	TRBV6-5	CAIRQGPRYGYTF	TGTGCCATCAGACAGGGGCCTCGCTATGGCTACACCTTC
NA	18	TRBD1	TRBJ1-1	TRBV6-5	CASSYAPDDDRGRAEAFF	TGTGCCAGCAGTTACGCGCCAGATGATGACAGGGGAAGGGCGGAGGCTTTCTTT
NA	14	TRBD1	TRBJ1-2	TRBV6-5	CASSSQGANYGYTF	TGTGCCAGCAGTTCCCAGGGGGCTAACTATGGCTACACCTTC
NA	16	TRBD2	TRBJ2-5	TRBV6-2/TRBV6-3	CASSTISGRGEETQYF	TGTGCCAGCAGTACTATCAGCGGGAGGGGTGAAGAGACCCAGTACTTC
NA	17	NA	TRBJ2-1	TRBV29-1	CSVSSSRTGNSYNEQFF	TGCAGCGTCTCGTCAAGCCGGACGGGAAACTCCTACAATGAGCAGTTCTTC
NA	15	TRBD2	TRBJ2-1	TRBV29-1	CSVGLAGVFYNEQFF	TGCAGCGTCGGACTAGCGGGAGTTTTTTACAATGAGCAGTTCTTC
NA	15	TRBD2	TRBJ2-3	TRBV7-9	CASSITSGSTDTQYF	TGTGCCAGCAGTATTACTAGCGGGAGCACAGATACGCAGTATTTT
NA	13	TRBD2	TRBJ2-5	TRBV20-1	CSAPGLLQETQYF	TGCAGTGCTCCGGGACTACTACAAGAGACCCAGTACTTC
few	15	NA	TRBJ2-3	TRBV25-1	CASSESGRPADTQYF	TGTGCCAGCAGTGAATCGGGACGGCCTGCAGATACGCAGTATTTT
NA	15	TRBD1	TRBJ1-6	TRBV7-9	CASSLTEGASSPLHF	TGTGCCAGCAGCTTAACGGAGGGGGCAAGTTCACCCCTCCACTTT
NA	15	NA	TRBJ2-3	TRBV12-3/TRBV12-4	CASRIFRTPPDTQYF	TGTGCCAGCAGGATTTTCCGGACCCCCCCAGATACGCAGTATTTT
NA	15	TRBD1	TRBJ2-7	TRBV7-2	CASRSGWTGGYEQYF	TGTGCCAGCAGATCGGGCTGGACAGGGGGGTACGAGCAGTACTTC
few	16	NA	TRBJ2-7	TRBV5-1	CASSLAAGRGTYEQYF	TGCGCCAGCAGCTTGGCCGCCGGCCGTGGGACCTACGAGCAGTACTTC
many	12	NA	TRBJ2-7	TRBV28	CASRLGGHEQYF	TGTGCCAGCAGGCTCGGGGGCCACGAGCAGTACTTC
few	13	NA	TRBJ2-1	TRBV13	CASSPGGRGEQFF	TGTGCCAGCAGTCCCGGGGGCCGTGGTGAGCAGTTCTTC
once	11	NA	TRBJ1-1	TRBV6-5	CASGGDTEAFF	TGTGCCAGCGGGGGGGACACTGAAGCTTTCTTT
few	14	NA	TRBJ2-3	TRBV7-9	CASSPRGVADTQYF	TGTGCCAGCAGCCCTAGGGGAGTTGCAGATACGCAGTATTTT
few	15	TRBD1	TRBJ2-3	TRBV5-6	CASSFRDRGTDTQYF	TGTGCCAGCAGCTTCCGGGACAGGGGAACAGATACGCAGTATTTT
NA	11	NA	TRBJ1-1	TRBV20-1	CSRTAHTEAFF	TGCAGCCGCACGGCTCACACTGAAGCTTTCTTT
NA	15	TRBD2	TRBJ2-5	TRBV5-1	CASSPLTSGEETQYF	TGCGCCAGCAGCCCCCTGACTAGCGGTGAAGAGACCCAGTACTTC
NA	13	NA	TRBJ1-1	TRBV28	CASRGTGSTEAFF	TGTGCCAGCAGGGGTACAGGGTCTACTGAAGCTTTCTTT
NA	15	NA	TRBJ2-3	TRBV12-3/TRBV12-4	CASTRNGPSTDTQYF	TGTGCCAGCACCCGTAACGGGCCTAGCACAGATACGCAGTATTTT
NA	13	NA	TRBJ1-6	TRBV10-3	CAISDGPGSPLHF	TGTGCCATCAGTGACGGACCGGGGTCACCCCTCCACTTT
few	14	NA	TRBJ2-7	TRBV7-2	CASSFAGPTYEQYF	TGTGCCAGCAGCTTCGCGGGACCCACCTACGAGCAGTACTTC
NA	15	TRBD1	TRBJ2-4	TRBV6-5	CASSPGGYAKNIQYF	TGTGCCAGCAGTCCAGGGGGTTACGCCAAAAACATTCAGTACTTC
NA	13	NA	TRBJ2-5	TRBV11-1	CASSRSGQETQYF	TGTGCCAGCAGCCGAAGCGGGCAAGAGACCCAGTACTTC
NA	14	TRBD1	TRBJ2-7	TRBV20-1	CSASLRQGAGEQYF	TGCAGTGCTAGTCTTCGACAGGGGGCGGGGGAGCAGTACTTC
few	15	TRBD2	TRBJ2-1	TRBV7-7	CASSLGLDGFNEQFF	TGTGCTAGCAGCTTAGGACTAGACGGGTTCAATGAGCAGTTCTTC
many	14	TRBD2	TRBJ2-1	TRBV5-6	CASSLTSGYNEQFF	TGTGCCAGCAGCTTAACTAGCGGGTACAATGAGCAGTTCTTC
NA	14	TRBD1	TRBJ2-1	TRBV7-9	CASSWGDRVNEQFF	TGTGCCAGCAGCTGGGGGGACAGGGTCAATGAGCAGTTCTTC
few	16	TRBD2	TRBJ2-5	TRBV20-1	CSARGGLARSVETQYF	TGCAGTGCTAGAGGGGGACTAGCCCGGTCGGTAGAGACCCAGTACTTC
NA	15	NA	TRBJ2-5	TRBV2	CASSDLRGVKETQYF	TGTGCCAGCAGTGATTTGCGGGGCGTTAAAGAGACCCAGTACTTC
few	14	TRBD1	TRBJ1-2	TRBV5-1	CASSFEGAGYGYTF	TGCGCCAGCAGCTTTGAGGGGGCTGGCTATGGCTACACCTTC
few	11	NA	TRBJ2-7	TRBV5-5	CASRIDYEQYF	TGTGCCAGCAGGATAGATTACGAGCAGTACTTC
once	15	TRBD1	TRBJ2-2	TRBV5-1	CASSLNQGATGELFF	TGCGCCAGCAGCTTGAACCAGGGGGCCACCGGGGAGCTGTTTTTT